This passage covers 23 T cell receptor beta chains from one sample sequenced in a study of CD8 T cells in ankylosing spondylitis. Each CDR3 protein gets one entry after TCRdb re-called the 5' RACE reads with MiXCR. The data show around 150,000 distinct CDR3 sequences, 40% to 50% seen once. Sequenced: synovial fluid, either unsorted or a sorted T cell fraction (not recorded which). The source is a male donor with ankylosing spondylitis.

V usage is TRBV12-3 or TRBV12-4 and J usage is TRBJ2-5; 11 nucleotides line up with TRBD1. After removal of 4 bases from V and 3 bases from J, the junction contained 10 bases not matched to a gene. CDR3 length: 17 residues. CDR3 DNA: TGTGCCAGCAGTTCCCCCCGGGACAGGGGGGGGAAAGAGACCCAGTACTTC. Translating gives CASSSPRDRGGKETQYF.

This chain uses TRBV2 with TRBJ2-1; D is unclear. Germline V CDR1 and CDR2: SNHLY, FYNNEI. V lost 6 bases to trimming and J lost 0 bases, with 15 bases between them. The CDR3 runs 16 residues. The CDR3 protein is CASRAYYYPSYNEQFF. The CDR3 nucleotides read TGTGCCAGCAGGGCCTATTACTATCCCTCCTACAATGAGCAGTTCTTC.

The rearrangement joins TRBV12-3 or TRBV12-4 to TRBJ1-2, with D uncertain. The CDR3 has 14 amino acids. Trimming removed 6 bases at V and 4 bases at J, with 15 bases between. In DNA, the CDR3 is TGTGCCAGCAGCATTAGGCCCCCCTCCTATGGCTACACCTTC. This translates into CASSIRPPSYGYTF.

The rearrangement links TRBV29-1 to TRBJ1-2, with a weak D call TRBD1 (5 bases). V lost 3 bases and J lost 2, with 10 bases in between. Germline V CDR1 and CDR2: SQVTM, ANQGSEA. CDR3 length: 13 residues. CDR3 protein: CSVDLGQNYGYTF. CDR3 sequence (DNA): TGCAGCGTTGACTTGGGGCAGAACTATGGCTACACCTTC.

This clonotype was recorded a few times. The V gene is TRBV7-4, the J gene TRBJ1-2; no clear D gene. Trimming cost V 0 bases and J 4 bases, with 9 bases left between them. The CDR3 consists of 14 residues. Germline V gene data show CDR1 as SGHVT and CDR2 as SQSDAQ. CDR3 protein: CASSLAGRTYGYTF. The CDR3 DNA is TGTGCCAGCAGCTTAGCGGGCAGAACCTATGGCTACACCTTC.

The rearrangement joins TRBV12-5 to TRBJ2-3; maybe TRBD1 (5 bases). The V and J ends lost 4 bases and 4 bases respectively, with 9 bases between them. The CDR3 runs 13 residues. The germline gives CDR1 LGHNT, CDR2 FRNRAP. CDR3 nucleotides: TGTGCTAGTGGTTACAGGTTTTCAGATACGCAGTATTTT. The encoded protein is CASGYRFSDTQYF. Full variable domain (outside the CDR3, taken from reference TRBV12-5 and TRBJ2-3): DARVTQTPRHKVTEMGQEVTMRCQPILGHNTVFWYRQTMMQGLELLAYFRNRAPLDDSGMPKDRFSAEMPDATLATLKIQPSEPRDSAVYFCASGYRFSDTQYFGPGTRLTVL.

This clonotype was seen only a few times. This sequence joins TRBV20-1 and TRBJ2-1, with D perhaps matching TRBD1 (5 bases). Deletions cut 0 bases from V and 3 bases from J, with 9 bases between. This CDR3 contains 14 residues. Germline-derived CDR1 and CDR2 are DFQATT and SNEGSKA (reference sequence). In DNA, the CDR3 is TGCAGTGCTAGAGACAGGGAACACTACAATGAGCAGTTCTTC. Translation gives CSARDREHYNEQFF.

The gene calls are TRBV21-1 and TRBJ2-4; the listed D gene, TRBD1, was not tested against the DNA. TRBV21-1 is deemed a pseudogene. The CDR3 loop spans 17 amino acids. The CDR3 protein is CASINTQGLLAKNIQYF. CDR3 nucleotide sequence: TGTGCCAGCATCAACACACAGGGATTATTGGCCAAAAACATTCAGTACTTC.

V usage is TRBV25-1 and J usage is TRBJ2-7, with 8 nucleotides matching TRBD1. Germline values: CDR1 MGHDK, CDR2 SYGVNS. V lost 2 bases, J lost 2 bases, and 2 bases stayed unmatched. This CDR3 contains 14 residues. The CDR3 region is CASSEDRGAYEQYF. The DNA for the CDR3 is TGTGCCAGCAGTGAAGACAGGGGCGCCTACGAGCAGTACTTC.

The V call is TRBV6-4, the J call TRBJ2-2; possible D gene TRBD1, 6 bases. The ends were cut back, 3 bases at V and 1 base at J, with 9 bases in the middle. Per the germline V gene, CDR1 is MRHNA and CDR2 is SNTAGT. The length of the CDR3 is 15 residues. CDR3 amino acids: CASSEGGQNTGELFF. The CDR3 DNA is TGTGCCAGCAGTGAAGGGGGTCAGAACACCGGGGAGCTGTTTTTT.

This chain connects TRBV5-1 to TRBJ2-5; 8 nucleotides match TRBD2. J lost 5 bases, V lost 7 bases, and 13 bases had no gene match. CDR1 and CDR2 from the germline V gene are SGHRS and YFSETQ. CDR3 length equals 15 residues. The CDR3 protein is CASRGGAADEETQYF. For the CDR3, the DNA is TGCGCCAGCCGGGGGGGGGCCGCGGACGAGGAGACCCAGTACTTC.

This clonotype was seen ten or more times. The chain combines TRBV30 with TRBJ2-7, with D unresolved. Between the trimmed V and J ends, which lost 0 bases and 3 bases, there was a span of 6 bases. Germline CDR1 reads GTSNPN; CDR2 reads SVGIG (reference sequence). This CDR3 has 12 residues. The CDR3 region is CAWSVDNYEQYF. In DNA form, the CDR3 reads TGTGCCTGGAGTGTCGATAACTACGAGCAGTACTTC. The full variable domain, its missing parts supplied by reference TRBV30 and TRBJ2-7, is SQTIHQWPATLVQPVGSPLSLECTVEGTSNPNLYWYRQAAGRGLQLLFYSVGIGQISSEVPQNLSASRPQDRQFILSSKKLLLSDSGFYLCAWSVDNYEQYFGPGTRLTVT.

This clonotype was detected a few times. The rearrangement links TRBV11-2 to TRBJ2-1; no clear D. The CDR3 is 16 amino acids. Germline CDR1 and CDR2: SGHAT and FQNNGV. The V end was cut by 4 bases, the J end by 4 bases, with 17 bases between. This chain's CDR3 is CASSSGFGLGYNEQFF. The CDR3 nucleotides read TGTGCCAGCAGCTCTGGTTTTGGCCTAGGGTACAATGAGCAGTTCTTC.

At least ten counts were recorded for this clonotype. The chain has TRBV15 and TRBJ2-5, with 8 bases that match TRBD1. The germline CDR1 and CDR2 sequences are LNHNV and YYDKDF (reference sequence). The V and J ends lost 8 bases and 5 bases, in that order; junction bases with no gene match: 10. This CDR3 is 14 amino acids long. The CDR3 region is CATGTGSSGETQYF. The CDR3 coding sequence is TGTGCCACCGGGACAGGATCGTCCGGGGAGACCCAGTACTTC.

The DNA of the CDR3 is TGTGCCAGCAGCCCGGCCGGGACTAGCGGGACCGAGCAGTACTTC. Translated: CASSPAGTSGTEQYF. The chain joins TRBV7-9 to TRBJ2-7; 13 nucleotides agree with TRBD2. The CDR3 spans 15 residues. Germline V gene sequence: CDR1 SEHNR, CDR2 FQNEAQ (reference sequence). The V gene end was trimmed by 5 bases and the J gene end by 6 bases; junction bases not matched to a gene: 7.

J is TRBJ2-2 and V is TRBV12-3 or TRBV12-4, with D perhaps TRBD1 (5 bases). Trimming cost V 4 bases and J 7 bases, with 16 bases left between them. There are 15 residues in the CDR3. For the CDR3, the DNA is TGTGCCAGCAGTTCTACCCGCCAGGGAAGCGGGGAGCTGTTTTTT. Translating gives CASSSTRQGSGELFF.

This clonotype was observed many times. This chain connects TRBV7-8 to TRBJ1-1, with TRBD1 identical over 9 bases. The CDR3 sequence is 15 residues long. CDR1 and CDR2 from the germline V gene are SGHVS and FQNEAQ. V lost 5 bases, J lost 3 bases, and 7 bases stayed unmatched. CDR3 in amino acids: CASSRGQGGDTEAFF. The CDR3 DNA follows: TGTGCCAGCAGCAGGGGACAGGGAGGTGACACTGAAGCTTTCTTT. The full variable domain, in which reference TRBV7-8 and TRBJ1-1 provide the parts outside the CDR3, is GAGVSQSPRYKVAKRGQDVALRCDPISGHVSLFWYQQALGQGPEFLTYFQNEAQLDKSGLPSDRFFAERPEGSVSTLKIQRTQQEDSAVYLCASSRGQGGDTEAFFGQGTRLTVV.

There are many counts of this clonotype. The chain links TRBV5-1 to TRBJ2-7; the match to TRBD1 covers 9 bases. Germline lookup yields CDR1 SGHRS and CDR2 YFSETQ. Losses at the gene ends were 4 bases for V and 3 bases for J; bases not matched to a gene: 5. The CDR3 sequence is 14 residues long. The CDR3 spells CASSPGQGVYEQYF. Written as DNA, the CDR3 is TGCGCCAGCAGCCCGGGACAGGGAGTCTACGAGCAGTACTTC.

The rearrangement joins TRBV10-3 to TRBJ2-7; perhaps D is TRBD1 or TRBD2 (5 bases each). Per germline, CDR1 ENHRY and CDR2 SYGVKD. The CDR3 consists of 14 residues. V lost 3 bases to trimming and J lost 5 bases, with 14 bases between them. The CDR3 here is CAISEVGPLNEQYF. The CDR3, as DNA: TGTGCCATCAGTGAAGTGGGACCTCTAAACGAGCAGTACTTC.

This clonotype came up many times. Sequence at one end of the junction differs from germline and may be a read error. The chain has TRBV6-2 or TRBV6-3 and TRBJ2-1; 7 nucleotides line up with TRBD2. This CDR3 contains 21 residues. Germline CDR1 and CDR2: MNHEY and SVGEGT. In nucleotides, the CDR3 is TGTGCCAGCAGCTACTGGGTGCCTAGCGGACAACCGATAAGCTCCTACAATGAGCAGTTCTTC. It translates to CASSYWVPSGQPISSYNEQFF.

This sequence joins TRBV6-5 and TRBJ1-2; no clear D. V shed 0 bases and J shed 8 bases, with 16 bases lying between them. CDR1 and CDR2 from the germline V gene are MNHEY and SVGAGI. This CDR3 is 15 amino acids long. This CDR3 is CASSYSRGFTYGYTF. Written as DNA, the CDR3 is TGTGCCAGCAGTTACTCGAGAGGGTTCACATACGGCTACACCTTC.

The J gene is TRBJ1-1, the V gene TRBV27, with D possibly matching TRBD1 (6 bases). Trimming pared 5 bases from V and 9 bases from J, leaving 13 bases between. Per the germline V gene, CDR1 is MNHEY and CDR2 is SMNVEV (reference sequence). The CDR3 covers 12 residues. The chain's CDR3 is CASSAWWGQAFF. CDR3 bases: TGTGCCAGCAGTGCCTGGTGGGGGCAAGCTTTCTTT.

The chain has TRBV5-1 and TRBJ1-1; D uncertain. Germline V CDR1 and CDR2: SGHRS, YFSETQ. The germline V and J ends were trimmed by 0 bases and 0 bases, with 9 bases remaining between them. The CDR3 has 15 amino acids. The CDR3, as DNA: TGCGCCAGCAGCTTGGAAGAACTCATGAACACTGAAGCTTTCTTT. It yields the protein CASSLEELMNTEAFF.